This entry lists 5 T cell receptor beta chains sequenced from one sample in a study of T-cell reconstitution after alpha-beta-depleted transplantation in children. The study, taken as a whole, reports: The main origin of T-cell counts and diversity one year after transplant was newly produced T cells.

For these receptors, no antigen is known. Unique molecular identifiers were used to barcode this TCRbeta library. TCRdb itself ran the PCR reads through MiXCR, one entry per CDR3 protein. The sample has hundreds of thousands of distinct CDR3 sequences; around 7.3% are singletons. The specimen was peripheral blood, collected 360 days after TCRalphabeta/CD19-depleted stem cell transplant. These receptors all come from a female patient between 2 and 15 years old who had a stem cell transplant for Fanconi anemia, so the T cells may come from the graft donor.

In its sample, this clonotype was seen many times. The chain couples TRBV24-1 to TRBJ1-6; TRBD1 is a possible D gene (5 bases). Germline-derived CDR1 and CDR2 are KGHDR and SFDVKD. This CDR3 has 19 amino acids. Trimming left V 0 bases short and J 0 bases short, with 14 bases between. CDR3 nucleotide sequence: TGTGCCACCAGTGATTTGCAAGGGCAGGGAAGCTCCTATAATTCACCCCTCCACTTT. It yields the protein CATSDLQGQGSSYNSPLHF.

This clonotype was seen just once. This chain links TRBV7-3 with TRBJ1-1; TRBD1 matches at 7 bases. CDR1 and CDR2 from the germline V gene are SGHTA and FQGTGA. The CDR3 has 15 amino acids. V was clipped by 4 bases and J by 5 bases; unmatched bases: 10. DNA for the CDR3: TGTGCCAGCAGCTCGTTAGGGAGACAGGGAACTGAAGCTTTCTTT. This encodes CASSSLGRQGTEAFF.

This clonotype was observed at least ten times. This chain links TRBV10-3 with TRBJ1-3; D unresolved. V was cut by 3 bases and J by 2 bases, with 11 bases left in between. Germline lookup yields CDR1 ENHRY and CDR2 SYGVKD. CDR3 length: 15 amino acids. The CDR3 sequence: CAISEFPGPGNTIYF. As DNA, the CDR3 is TGTGCCATCAGTGAATTTCCCGGCCCTGGAAACACCATATATTTT.

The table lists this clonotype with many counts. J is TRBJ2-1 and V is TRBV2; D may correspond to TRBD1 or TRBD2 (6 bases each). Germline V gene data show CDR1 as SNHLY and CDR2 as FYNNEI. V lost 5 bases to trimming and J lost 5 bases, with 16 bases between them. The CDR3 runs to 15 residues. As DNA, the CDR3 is TGTGCCAGCAGTCCGGGGGCCGTCTGGGACAATGAGCAGTTCTTC. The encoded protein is CASSPGAVWDNEQFF.

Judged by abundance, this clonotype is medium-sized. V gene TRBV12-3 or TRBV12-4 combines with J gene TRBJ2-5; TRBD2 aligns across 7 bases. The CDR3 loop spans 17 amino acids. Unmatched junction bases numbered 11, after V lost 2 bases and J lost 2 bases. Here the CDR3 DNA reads TGTGCCAGCAGTTTAATTCGGGGGAGGGGCCTTCAAGAGACCCAGTACTTC. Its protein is CASSLIRGRGLQETQYF.